Listed below are T cell receptor beta chains from one sample, sequenced in a study of CD8 T cells in Susac syndrome. TCRdb used MiXCR to reprocess the immunoSEQ multiplex PCR reads, holding one entry per CDR3 protein. In the table there are 200,000 to 300,000 distinct CDR3 sequences, less than 96% of which are singletons. Source material: CD4+ T cells from PBMCs. The source is a human donor with Susac syndrome. Each CDR3 is given with its conserved first and last residue. The order of the fields is clone size, V gene, D gene, J gene, CDR3 DNA, CDR3 protein. A D gene is named only where the DNA matches it firmly. Size is omitted from some rows. Given values are once, few, many or a class for expanded clones.

>-|TRBV29-1|-|TRBJ1-5
TGCAGCGTTCTGTCTTACAATCAGCCCCAGCATTTT
CSVLSYNQPQHF
>-|TRBV6-6|-|TRBJ2-5
TGTGCCAGCAGCACGGGCCAAGCCCGTCCAGAGACCCAGTACTTC
CASSTGQARPETQYF
>once|TRBV11-2|TRBD1|TRBJ2-2
TGTGCCAGCAGCTCCGAAACTCCGGACAGGGGATACACCGGGGAGCTGTTTTTT
CASSSETPDRGYTGELFF
>-|TRBV9|TRBD2|TRBJ2-3
TGTGCCAGCAGCACCCGACTAGCTGGGTCAGATACGCAGTATTTT
CASSTRLAGSDTQYF
>-|TRBV7-9|TRBD1|TRBJ2-7
TGTGCCAGTGCCGGGACAGGGTACCGTGTTAACTCCTACGAGCAGTACTTC
CASAGTGYRVNSYEQYF
>-|TRBV19|-|TRBJ2-2
TGTGCCAGTAGTATAGGCACCGGGGAGCTGTTTTTT
CASSIGTGELFF
>-|TRBV28|TRBD2|TRBJ2-7
TGTGCCAGCAGTGATGTGAGCGGGGGTCACGAGCAGTACTTC
CASSDVSGGHEQYF
>-|TRBV20-1|-|TRBJ2-7
TGCAGTGCTCTACCTATCGGGACTTATTACGAGCAGTACTTC
CSALPIGTYYEQYF
>-|TRBV7-9|-|TRBJ2-7
TGTGCCAGCAGCTCCCGGACGAGGGGGGCATACGAGCAGTACTTC
CASSSRTRGAYEQYF
>-|TRBV3-1|-|TRBJ1-4
TGTGCCAGCAGCCAAAACGGGGAAGATAACGAAAAACTGTTTTTT
CASSQNGEDNEKLFF
>-|TRBV2|-|TRBJ1-5
TGTGCCAGCAGTGAAGACTATCAGCCCCAGCATTTT
CASSEDYQPQHF
>-|TRBV11-2|-|TRBJ2-7
TGTGCCAGCTTAACCAGCTCCTACGAGCAGTACTTC
CASLTSSYEQYF
>-|TRBV5-1|-|TRBJ2-7
TGCGCCAGCAGCTACCGACAGGCGAGCTACGAGCAGTACTTC
CASSYRQASYEQYF
>-|TRBV30|-|TRBJ2-1
TGTGCCTGGAGGATTTGGGGGAGAGGGGACAATGAGCAGTTCTTC
CAWRIWGRGDNEQFF
>-|TRBV5-6|TRBD1|TRBJ1-1
TGTGCCAGCAGCCGACAGGGTGTGGAAGCTTTCTTT
CASSRQGVEAFF
>-|TRBV20-1|TRBD2|TRBJ2-1
TGCAGTGCTAGAGTTTTCCTAGCGGGAGGGCAGTTCTTC
CSARVFLAGGQFF
>-|TRBV3-1|-|TRBJ2-1
TGTGCCAGCAGCCCAGCTTCGGGCTCGACACCACAGTTCTTC
CASSPASGSTPQFF
>-|TRBV4-1|TRBD1|TRBJ2-7
TGCGCCAGCAGCCGGGACAGGGCCTACGAGCAGTACTTC
CASSRDRAYEQYF
>once|TRBV27|-|TRBJ2-5
TGTGCCAGCAGAGTGGCGTCGGTGGGGACCCAGTACTTC
CASRVASVGTQYF
>-|TRBV2|-|TRBJ2-2
TGTGCCAGCAGTGAGGGGGGAACAGCTCAGAGTACCGGGGAGCTGTTTTTT
CASSEGGTAQSTGELFF
>-|TRBV7-3|-|TRBJ2-1
TGTGCCAGCAGCCCTCGGGACCAGTGGGGTGAGCAGTTCTTC
CASSPRDQWGEQFF
>-|TRBV9|TRBD2|TRBJ2-5
TGTGCCAGCAGCGTAGAGCCTAGCGGCCAAGAGACCCAGTACTTC
CASSVEPSGQETQYF
>-|TRBV24-1|-|TRBJ2-5
TGTGCCACCCTTAGCCAAGAGACCCAGTACTTC
CATLSQETQYF
>-|TRBV18|TRBD1|TRBJ1-1
TGTGCCAGCTCACGGACAGGAGACACTGAAGCTTTCTTT
CASSRTGDTEAFF
>-|TRBV7-7|-|TRBJ2-2
TGTGCCGTGGGGAACACCGGGGAGCTGTTTTTT
CAVGNTGELFF
>-|TRBV28|-|TRBJ1-2
TGTGCCAGCAGTTTGGCACAGGGTAACTATGGCTACACCTTC
CASSLAQGNYGYTF
>-|TRBV11-2|-|TRBJ2-1
TGTGCCAGCAGCTTCGTAGCGCACAACTCCTACAATGAGCAGTTCTTC
CASSFVAHNSYNEQFF
>-|TRBV19|-|TRBJ1-2
TGTGCCAGTAGTACAGGGAGTCATGGCTACACCTTC
CASSTGSHGYTF
>-|TRBV7-3|-|TRBJ2-1
TGTGCCAGCAGCCGCGAGACTAGTAGGATCCCGTTCTTC
CASSRETSRIPFF
>-|TRBV13|TRBD2|TRBJ2-1
TGTGCCAGCAGCTCTAGCGGGAGAAAGGCCAATGAGCAGTTCTTC
CASSSSGRKANEQFF
>-|TRBV20-1|-|TRBJ2-1
TGCAGTGTCCGGGCGGAGCGCTCCTACAATGAGCAGTTCTTC
CSVRAERSYNEQFF
>-|TRBV3-1|-|TRBJ2-5
TGTGCCAGCAGCCCAATCAGCGGAGAAGAGACCCAGTACTTC
CASSPISGEETQYF
>-|TRBV7-9|-|TRBJ2-5
TGTGCCAGCAGCCGTGGGGCAGCGGTGCAAGAGACCCAGTACTTC
CASSRGAAVQETQYF
>-|TRBV20-1|-|TRBJ2-7
TGCAGTGCTAGCGAGGACAGTCCCTCTGACGAGCAGTACTTC
CSASEDSPSDEQYF
>-|TRBV19|TRBD1|TRBJ1-4
TGTGCCAGTAAGGGGACAGGGAATGAAAAACTGTTTTTT
CASKGTGNEKLFF
>-|TRBV29-1|TRBD2|TRBJ2-7
TGCAGCGTTGGAGGGACTAGCAACTACGAGCAGTACTTC
CSVGGTSNYEQYF
>-|TRBV4-1|-|TRBJ2-4
TGCGCCAGCAGCCGGCAGCAAGCTCCAAACATTCAGTACTTC
CASSRQQAPNIQYF
>-|TRBV3-1|-|TRBJ2-7
TGTGCCAGCAGCCTCGACTACGAAAACTACGAGCAGTACTTC
CASSLDYENYEQYF
>-|TRBV29-1|-|TRBJ2-3
TGCAGCGTTGAAGATCTTCAGGGGCGCGCAACAGATACGCAGTATTTT
CSVEDLQGRATDTQYF
>-|TRBV20-1|-|TRBJ2-3
TGCAGTGCTAGAGGAGAAAGGGGCACAGATACGCAGTATTTT
CSARGERGTDTQYF
>-|TRBV9|-|TRBJ2-1
TGTGCCAGCAGCGTAGCTACGGTTCCCAATGAGCAGTTCTTC
CASSVATVPNEQFF
>-|TRBV19|-|TRBJ1-4
TGTGCCAGTAGTGTCGGACAGTCTAATGAAAAACTGTTTTTT
CASSVGQSNEKLFF
>-|TRBV12-3/TRBV12-4|-|TRBJ2-5
TGTGCCAGCGGACGACTAGTCGCAGGGGCGTCAGAGACCCAGTACTTC
CASGRLVAGASETQYF
>-|TRBV11-1|TRBD1|TRBJ1-1
TGTGCCAGCAGCTTAAGATCCGGGACAGGGTCTTTCTTT
CASSLRSGTGSFF